Below, one T cell receptor beta chain is given with its context. The target antigen is unknown. 60 Vbeta and 13 Jbeta primers were used in PCR. Method: immunoSEQ multiplex PCR; TCRdb's copy keeps in-frame clones and lacks some. Of fewer than 150,000 clones in the sample, over 75% were seen once. The V end lost 3 bases, the J end lost 0 bases, and 12 bases lay between the germline ends. The CDR3 runs to 15 residues. Germline V gives CDR1 SGDLS, CDR2 YYNGEE. The record originates from a study of cytomegalovirus exposure and HLA in healthy donors. The wider study: HLA-typed donors contributed 80 million or so unique TCRs, which were held in an early data release. Study outcomes and limitations: While the bulk of TCR sequences proved rare, some public TCRs turned up in many donors. Earlier analysis looked at TCR beta V segments, and most were productive about 87% or about 30% of the time. Follow-up analysis later connected one missense variant in DCLRE1C with trimming of TCR beta V- and J-genes.

The receptor's source is a woman aged 18-30 years in good health and CMV-seronegative. The material sequenced was PBMCs. The genes are TRBV9 and TRBJ1-1; tentatively, D is TRBD1 (5 bases). The DNA of the CDR3 is TGTGCCAGCAGCGCGGAACAGGACATGAACACTGAAGCTTTCTTT. Its translation: CASSAEQDMNTEAFF.